The 4 T cell receptor beta chains below were found in one sample sequenced in a study of blood T cell repertoires in COVID-19. TCRdb keeps only in-frame clones here, not all; method: immunoSEQ multiplex PCR. In the table there are over 110,000 clones, over 75% of which are singletons. The sequenced material came from peripheral blood. Every receptor here comes from a man aged 65-85 years with acute or convalescent COVID-19.

The V and J genes are TRBV5-4 and TRBJ1-2; D gene unclear. V lost 0 bases to trimming and J lost 2 bases, with 8 bases between them. Germline assignment: CDR1 SGHNT and CDR2 YYREEE (reference sequence). The CDR3 runs 14 residues. CDR3 bases: TGTGCCAGCAGCTTGGATACAGAGAACTATGGCTACACCTTC. Protein sequence: CASSLDTENYGYTF.

This clone was seen a handful of times. The chain links TRBV11-2 to TRBJ1-4; D possibly corresponds to TRBD1 (6 bases). This CDR3 has 15 amino acids. Germline assignment: CDR1 SGHAT and CDR2 FQNNGV. Trimming pared 1 base from V and 7 bases from J, leaving 13 bases between. CDR3 in DNA: TGTGCCAGCAGCTTAGGGGGGGGCCCCGCTGAAAAACTGTTTTTT. This codes for CASSLGGGPAEKLFF.

The chain recombines TRBV28 with TRBJ2-6; 7 nucleotides agree with TRBD1. The CDR3 is made up of 17 amino acids. Germline values: CDR1 MDHEN, CDR2 SYDVKM. Trimming cost V 4 bases and J 1 base; bases outside gene matches: 7. DNA for the CDR3: TGTGCCAGCAGTTACCTACAGGGGAGTTCTGGGGCCAACGTCCTGACTTTC. Its protein is CASSYLQGSSGANVLTF.

The genes are TRBV27 and TRBJ1-5, with D perhaps matching TRBD1 (5 bases). Trimming shortened V by 5 bases and J by 3 bases, and 11 bases separated the two germline ends. Germline V gene data show CDR1 as MNHEY and CDR2 as SMNVEV (reference sequence). This CDR3 is built from 14 residues. DNA for the CDR3: TGTGCCAGCAGTCCGACAGTTTCCAATCAGCCCCAGCATTTT. Residues: CASSPTVSNQPQHF.